This T cell receptor beta chain comes out of a study of shared clonotypes between healthy human individuals (dated by TCRdb to 2019 to 2021). Context from the whole study: A couple of women and a few men aged 18 to 49 years were included in the cohort. For each donor, CD4 naive and CD4 memory were each given three plates, CD8 naive was given two plates, and CD8 memory was given one plate. The study deeply sequenced blood TCR repertoires of five healthy adults to estimate repertoire size and the extent of clonotype sharing between individuals. Libraries were prepared and TCR repertoires were sequenced by different laboratories using diverse techniques, in order to increase sequencing depth and limit assay-specific biases. Each donor's leukapheresis produced roughly between roughly 0.85 and 9 billion PBMCs.

CD8 naive samples were CD45RO-negative cells positively selected for CCR7, giving a CD45RA+CCR7+ population that excluded TemRA cells. Healthy HIV-negative adults with no recently reported acute infections or vaccinations were included as donors. Every donor was a Caucasian adult residing in Nashville, Tennessee, USA. Blood was obtained by leukapheresis, after which PBMCs were separated by Ficoll-Histopaque density gradient centrifugation and cryopreserved in liquid nitrogen vapor phase. Analytical flow cytometry was used to check the purity and quantity of every magnetically sorted T cell population. From each sorted fraction, genomic DNA was isolated and quantified by UV absorbance on a Nanodrop 2000c. Concerning this clone: It has no known antigen specificity. No base quality values were provided; no much bigger clone lies one nucleotide off. Other DNA sequences of this sample code for an identical CDR3.

Study-wide findings and limitations: The genetic and exposure-history diversity represented was limited by the small number of donors. Naive subsets generally had larger estimated clonotype richness than memory subsets. Rarefaction of sorted-subset datasets indicated incomplete sequencing despite the large sequencing depth. Clonotypes shared by all four sorted-subset donors showed higher generation probabilities than non-shared clonotypes. Only blood was sampled, and tissue TCR repertoires likely differ from those in blood. Pairwise subsampling indicated that sequencing depth was expected to affect the degree of clonotype sharing among donors. When a few donors were compared, the shared fraction of clonotypes was 5% to 6.5% for naive CD4, around 3.5% for naive CD8, 2% to 2.5% for memory CD4, and 0.35% to 0.5% for memory CD8.

Germline trimming amounts to 3 bases on V and 6 bases on J, with 4 as the count of junction bases outside the gene matches. CDR1 MDHEN and CDR2 SYDVKM were looked up in the germline V gene. From its cysteine to its phenylalanine, the CDR3 spans 13 amino acids. The sequence is cut down to CDR3 DNA, 39 bases in frame from base 1. Using the deep immunoSEQ assay, multiplex PCR amplified TCR CDR3 regions from genomic DNA. For each cell subset, the extracted genomic DNA was distributed evenly across all wells of several immunoSEQ 96-well plates, and each plate served as one replicate. For sorted subsets, each replicate PCR was loaded with around 200 ng genomic DNA, equivalent to 25,000 to 35,000 T cell genomes. Purified libraries were measured with a Qubit 3.0 fluorometer, size-checked on a Bioanalyzer 2100, and measured again with the KAPA Library Quantification kit. Each immunoSEQ 96-well plate was sequenced on its own single-read 150-cycle Illumina NextSeq 550 flow cell. Per the source publication's procedure: Because the immunoSEQ output held only junctional sequences and lacked quality scores, the filtering could not match the filtering applied to full-length reads. Sequences were annotated with PyIR, a Python wrapper for IgBLAST v1.9, using IMGT germline references to assign V/J genes and CDR3. Reads with weak V/J assignments (E-value above 1e-6), missing CDR3, stop codons, out-of-frame junctions, or ambiguous translated residues were removed. V3J clonotypes were defined by identical inferred V gene, J gene, and CDR3 amino acid sequence. The percentage overlap between two repertoires was calculated by dividing the number of shared unique clonotypes by the size of the smaller repertoire. Richness of each repertoire was evaluated using RTK rarefaction, the Chao1 estimator, and Recon v2.1 estimates of unobserved clonotypes. OLGA was used to compute generation probabilities for all TCRbeta clonotypes that the gDNA method yielded from a few donors. The table was pulled from immuneACCESS by TCRdb, which kept in-frame rearrangements only. Such tables lose some clones; where checked, under half of the loss comes from unresolved V genes, and the rest has no known cause. V and J calls and clone size are given by that table; D and trimming were obtained from the DNA. Within this sample are some 2,100,000 clones, with under 95% of them counted one time only. The top ten clones comprise approximately 1.7% of the sample.

Sequencing input: naive CD8+ T cells from PBMCs. Sample cell subset or site, as interpreted from the label and publication: CD45RA+CCR7+. This TCR came from a man aged 18 to 35 in good health. Some clones in this sample may be carry-over from other donors' samples. The V and J segments used are TRBV28 and TRBJ2-7; 8 middle bases align to TRBD2. The CDR3 loop reads CASSLSAGGEQYF. The DNA is TGTGCCAGCAGTTTGTCGGCGGGAGGCGAGCAGTACTTC. Extended through the reference TRBV28 and TRBJ2-7 proteins, this CDR3 yields the full variable domain: DVKVTQSSRYLVKRTGEKVFLECVQDMDHENMFWYRQDPGLGLRLIYFSYDVKMKEKGDIPEGYSVSREKKERFSLILESASTNQTSMYLCASSLSAGGEQYFGPGTRLTVT.